The 10 T cell receptor beta chains below all came from one sample that was sequenced in a study of early T cells in non-severe SARS-CoV-2 infection. TCRdb re-derived calls from the 5' RACE reads in MiXCR, one entry per CDR3 protein. The sample has 45,000 to 50,000 distinct CDR3 sequences, about 6.3% seen once. The source was whole blood, collected at baseline. All receptors derive from an adult who was a healthcare worker with PCR-confirmed SARS-CoV-2 infection or an uninfected control (not recorded which).

The rearrangement uses TRBV27 and TRBJ2-7; perhaps D is TRBD1 or TRBD2 (6 bases each). The CDR3 runs 15 residues. Trimming pared 2 bases from V and 5 bases from J, leaving 16 bases between. The germline gives CDR1 MNHEY, CDR2 SMNVEV (reference sequence). This CDR3 reads CASSLIGRGGHEQYF. The DNA for the CDR3 is TGTGCCAGCAGTTTAATTGGCAGGGGAGGACACGAGCAGTACTTC.

At least ten counts were recorded for this clonotype. The CDR3 region is CASSQVTVNQPQHF. As DNA, the CDR3 is TGTGCCAGCAGCCAAGTAACAGTCAATCAGCCCCAGCATTTT. The chain employs TRBV14 and TRBJ1-5; D call uncertain. Trimming shortened V by 1 base and J by 3 bases, and 7 bases separated the two germline ends. Germline V gene data show CDR1 as SGHDN and CDR2 as FVKESK. The CDR3 has 14 residues.

This clonotype was seen at least ten times. The rearrangement links TRBV6-5 to TRBJ1-1, with D tentatively TRBD1 (5 bases). In germline, CDR1 is MNHEY, CDR2 SVGAGI. The V and J ends lost 6 bases and 2 bases respectively, with 13 bases between them. The CDR3 spans 14 residues. The CDR3: CASSLGRINTEAFF. The CDR3 bases are TGTGCCAGCAGCTTGGGGCGTATCAACACTGAAGCTTTCTTT.

In this sample, this clonotype turned up many times. J is TRBJ2-1 and V is TRBV4-2; 10 positions agree with TRBD1. This CDR3 spans 15 amino acids. Germline V gene lookup returns CDR1 LGHNA and CDR2 YNFKEQ. Losses at the gene ends were 6 bases for V and 3 bases for J; bases not matched to a gene: 5. The CDR3, as DNA: TGTGCCAGCAGGAACGGGACAGGGGTCTACAATGAGCAGTTCTTC. The encoded protein is CASRNGTGVYNEQFF.

This clonotype was counted at least ten times. V usage is TRBV5-6 and J usage is TRBJ2-1; possibly TRBD1 or TRBD2 for D (5 bases each). V dropped 4 bases and J dropped 8 bases, with 16 bases sitting between them. Germline V lookup: CDR1 SGHDT, CDR2 YYEEEE. The CDR3 contains 14 residues. The CDR3 here is CASSPRGRGDEQFF. In DNA, the CDR3 is TGTGCCAGCAGCCCGAGGGGCCGTGGTGATGAGCAGTTCTTC.

This clonotype was detected many times. This chain joins TRBV6-1 and TRBJ2-7, with unresolved D. The V gene's germline CDR1 is MNHNS and CDR2 SASEGT. This CDR3 spans 13 amino acids. Trimming took off 11 bases at V and 3 bases at J, with 17 bases between the two ends. The CDR3 coding sequence is TGTGCCGGCGGATACGGGCTCTACTACGAGCAGTACTTC. Translating it yields CAGGYGLYYEQYF.

This clonotype has more than one count but fewer than ten. V and J are TRBV6-2 or TRBV6-3 and TRBJ1-5; 7 bases match TRBD1. Germline CDR1 MNHEY, CDR2 SVGEGT. Losses at the gene ends were 7 bases for V and 8 bases for J; bases not matched to a gene: 11. This CDR3 is 14 amino acids long. CDR3 in DNA: TGTGCCAGCAAACCCCGGGCAGGGGGAGAGCCCCAGCATTTT. This sequence encodes CASKPRAGGEPQHF.

In this sample, this clonotype turned up many times. This chain connects TRBV4-3 to TRBJ2-3, with TRBD2 identical over 15 bases. The germline CDR1 and CDR2 sequences are LGHNA and YSLEER. V was clipped by 3 bases and J by 0 bases; unmatched bases: 13. The CDR3 extends over 21 amino acids. DNA of the CDR3: TGCGCCAGCAGCCAGGCACCGGGACTAGCGGGGGGTACGTCTAGCACAGATACGCAGTATTTT. This gives the protein CASSQAPGLAGGTSSTDTQYF.

There are many counts of this clonotype. The V call is TRBV10-3, the J call TRBJ2-6; D might be TRBD2 (6 bases). CDR3 length: 15 amino acids. Germline V gene data show CDR1 as ENHRY and CDR2 as SYGVKD. Trimming shortened V by 5 bases and J by 0 bases, and 8 bases separated the two germline ends. For the CDR3, the DNA is TGTGCCATCAGTCCGGGAGACTCTGGGGCCAACGTCCTGACTTTC. The encoded protein is CAISPGDSGANVLTF.

This sequence joins TRBV20-1 and TRBJ1-2, with 7 bases identical to TRBD1. This CDR3 has 11 residues. Germline CDR1 reads DFQATT; CDR2 reads SNEGSKA (reference sequence). The V and J ends lost 5 bases and 8 bases, in that order; junction bases with no gene match: 5. The CDR3 loop reads CSAPDREGYTF. CDR3 in DNA: TGCAGTGCTCCTGACAGGGAAGGCTACACCTTC.